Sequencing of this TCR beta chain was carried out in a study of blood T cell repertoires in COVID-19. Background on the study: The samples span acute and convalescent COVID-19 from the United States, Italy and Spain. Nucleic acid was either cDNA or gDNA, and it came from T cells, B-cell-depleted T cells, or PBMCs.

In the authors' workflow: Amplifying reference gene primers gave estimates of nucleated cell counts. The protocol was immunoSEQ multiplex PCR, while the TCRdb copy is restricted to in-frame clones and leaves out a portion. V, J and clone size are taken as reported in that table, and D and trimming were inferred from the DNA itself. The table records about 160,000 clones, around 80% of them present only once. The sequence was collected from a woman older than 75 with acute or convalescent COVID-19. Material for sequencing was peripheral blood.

CDR3 coding DNA: TGTGCCAGCAGCCGGGGGGAAGGGCTAATATATGGCTACACCTTC. It codes for CASSRGEGLIYGYTF. The V call is TRBV7-9, the J call TRBJ1-2; D perhaps matches TRBD1 (5 bases). Germline loops: CDR1 SEHNR, CDR2 FQNEAQ (reference sequence). V was pared by 5 bases and J by 5 bases, with 18 bases between. The CDR3 has 15 residues.